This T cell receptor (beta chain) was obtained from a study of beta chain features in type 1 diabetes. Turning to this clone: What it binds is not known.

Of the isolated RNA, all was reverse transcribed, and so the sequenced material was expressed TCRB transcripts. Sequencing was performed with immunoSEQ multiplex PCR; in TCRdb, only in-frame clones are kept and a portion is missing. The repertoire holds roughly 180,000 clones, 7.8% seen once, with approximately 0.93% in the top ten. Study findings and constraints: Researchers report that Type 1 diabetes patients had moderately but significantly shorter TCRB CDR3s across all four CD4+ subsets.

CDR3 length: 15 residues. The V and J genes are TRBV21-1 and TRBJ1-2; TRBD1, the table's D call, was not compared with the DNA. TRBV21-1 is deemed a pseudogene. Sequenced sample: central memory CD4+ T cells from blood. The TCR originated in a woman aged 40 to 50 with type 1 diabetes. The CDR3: CASSFHRDRNYGYTF. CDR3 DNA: TGTGCCAGCAGCTTTCACCGGGACAGAAATTATGGCTACACCTTC.